A single sample is the source of the 10 T cell receptor beta chains below, sequenced in a study of prognosis after radiotherapy for stage I lung cancer. Amplification of TCR beta CDR3 from genomic DNA used two-round multiplex PCR. Amplification in first-round PCR relied on primers specific to each TRBV and TRBJ gene. Each CDR3 protein is one row after TCRdb ran MiXCR on the multiplex PCR reads. The sample holds fewer than 35,000 distinct CDR3 sequences; 48% are singletons and the top ten take about 15%. The source was PBMCs, collected before or after stereotactic body radiation therapy (not recorded which). Receptor source: a donor aged 50 or older with non-small cell lung cancer.

Turning to this clonotype: A read error may be the cause here, since a much bigger clone is one base away. The chain combines TRBV5-4 with TRBJ2-3; TRBD2 aligns across 7 bases. The CDR3 length is 15 residues. From germline, CDR1 is SGHNT and CDR2 YYREEE (reference sequence). CDR3: CDSSFPLRGTDTQYF. The CDR3 nucleotides are TGTGACAGCAGCTTCCCTCTGCGGGGGACAGATACGCAGTATTTT. The complete variable domain, with remaining parts taken from reference TRBV5-4 and TRBJ2-3, reads ETGVTQSPTHLIKTRGQQVTLRCSSQSGHNTVSWYQQALGQGPQFIFQYYREEENGRGNFPPRFSGLQFPNYSSELNVNALELDDSALYLCDSSFPLRGTDTQYFGPGTRLTVL.

Only one count was recorded for this clonotype. This chain uses TRBV28 with TRBJ2-7; 9 nucleotides line up with TRBD1. The V gene's germline CDR1 is MDHEN and CDR2 SYDVKM. The V and J ends lost 7 bases and 2 bases, in that order; junction bases with no gene match: 9. The length of the CDR3 is 15 residues. The CDR3 DNA follows: TGTGCCAGCAATTTCGGACAGGGGACGACCTACGAGCAGTACTTC. This sequence encodes CASNFGQGTTYEQYF.

A remark on this clonotype: The junction does not match germline at one end; this may be a read error. The J gene is TRBJ2-2, the V gene TRBV6-2 or TRBV6-3; D remains unclear. Germline CDR1 MNHEY, CDR2 SVGEGT. This CDR3 is built from 12 residues. The CDR3 loop reads CAISYGTVELFF. In nucleotides, the CDR3 is TGTGCCATCAGTTACGGCACCGTGGAGCTGTTTTTT.

This clonotype was seen repeatedly, ten times or more. The chain uses TRBV30 and TRBJ1-6, with D maybe TRBD1 (5 bases). Trimming cost V 4 bases and J 7 bases, with 17 bases left between them. The germline gives CDR1 GTSNPN, CDR2 SVGIG (reference sequence). CDR3 size: 15 residues. The CDR3 nucleotides are TGTGCCTGGAAGTTCCGGGGCATTAGGAATTCACCCCTCCACTTT. It codes for CAWKFRGIRNSPLHF.

Many counts were recorded for this clonotype. The chain carries TRBV19 and TRBJ1-1; no reliable D call. V dropped 4 bases and J dropped 3 bases, with 9 bases sitting between them. Germline CDR1 and CDR2: LNHDA and SQIVND (reference sequence). CDR3 size: 13 residues. The CDR3 spells CASSRVWDTEAFF. In DNA form, the CDR3 reads TGTGCCAGTAGTAGGGTTTGGGACACTGAAGCTTTCTTT. Drawing the rest from reference TRBV19 and TRBJ1-1, the complete variable domain is DGGITQSPKYLFRKEGQNVTLSCEQNLNHDAMYWYRQDPGQGLRLIYYSQIVNDFQKGDIAEGYSVSREKKESFPLTVTSAQKNPTAFYLCASSRVWDTEAFFGQGTRLTVV.

The chain uses TRBV7-2 and TRBJ1-5; D remains ambiguous. Trimming removed 5 bases at V and 6 bases at J, with 17 bases between. CDR1 and CDR2 from the germline V gene are SGHTA and FQGNSA. The CDR3 consists of 15 residues. The CDR3 DNA reads as TGTGCCAGCAGCCTCCACGTTGAGGGAGGTCAGCCCCAGCATTTT. Its protein product is CASSLHVEGGQPQHF.

The chain uses TRBV7-2 and TRBJ2-7, with TRBD1 identical over 9 bases. The V and J ends lost 5 bases and 5 bases, in that order; junction bases with no gene match: 7. The CDR3 contains 14 residues. The germline V gene has CDR1 SGHTA and CDR2 FQGNSA. The CDR3 region has the DNA TGTGCCAGCAGCAGTCGGACAGGGGACCACGAGCAGTACTTC. As protein: CASSSRTGDHEQYF.

The chain couples TRBV12-3 or TRBV12-4 to TRBJ2-1; D unclear. This CDR3 has 12 residues. The V and J ends lost 4 bases and 9 bases respectively, with 10 bases between them. The CDR3 protein is CASSSSQFEQFF. CDR3 sequence (DNA): TGTGCCAGCAGTTCGAGTCAATTTGAGCAGTTCTTC.

This clonotype has ten or more counts. The J gene is TRBJ1-6, the V gene TRBV7-2; weak D call: TRBD1 (5 bases). Germline CDR1 reads SGHTA; CDR2 reads FQGNSA. V gave up 5 bases and J gave up 8 bases, with 19 bases separating them. CDR3 length: 16 amino acids. CDR3 in DNA: TGTGCCAGCAGCCAGCGGGGGGGGGGATCCTATTCACCCCTCCACTTT. Residues: CASSQRGGGSYSPLHF.

The table lists this clonotype with many counts. As DNA, the CDR3 is TGCGCCAGCAGCCCCGAGGCGGGCGGGAGGGCCCTTTCCCATAATGAGCAGTTCTTC. Residues: CASSPEAGGRALSHNEQFF. This chain joins TRBV5-1 and TRBJ2-1; TRBD2 matches at 9 bases. CDR1 is SGHRS and CDR2 is YFSETQ in the germline V gene. J was trimmed by 7 bases and V by 4 bases; bases with no gene match: 21. The CDR3 totals 19 residues.